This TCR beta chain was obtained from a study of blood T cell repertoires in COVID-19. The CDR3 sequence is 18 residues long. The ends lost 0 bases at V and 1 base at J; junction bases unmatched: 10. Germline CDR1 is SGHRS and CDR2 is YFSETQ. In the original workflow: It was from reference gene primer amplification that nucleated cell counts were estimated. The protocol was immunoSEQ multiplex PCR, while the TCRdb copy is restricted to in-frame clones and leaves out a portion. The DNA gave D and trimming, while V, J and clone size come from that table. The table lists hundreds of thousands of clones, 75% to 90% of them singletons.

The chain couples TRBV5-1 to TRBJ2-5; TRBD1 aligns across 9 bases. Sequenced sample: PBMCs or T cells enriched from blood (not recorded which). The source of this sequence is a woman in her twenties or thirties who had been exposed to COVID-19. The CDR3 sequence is CASSLGGTGRGGQETQYF. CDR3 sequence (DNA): TGCGCCAGCAGCTTGGGAGGGACAGGGAGAGGGGGCCAAGAGACCCAGTACTTC. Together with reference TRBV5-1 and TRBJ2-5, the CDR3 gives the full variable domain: KAGVTQTPRYLIKTRGQQVTLSCSPISGHRSVSWYQQTPGQGLQFLFEYFSETQRNKGNFPGRFSGRQFSNSRSEMNVSTLELGDSALYLCASSLGGTGRGGQETQYFGPGTRLLVL.